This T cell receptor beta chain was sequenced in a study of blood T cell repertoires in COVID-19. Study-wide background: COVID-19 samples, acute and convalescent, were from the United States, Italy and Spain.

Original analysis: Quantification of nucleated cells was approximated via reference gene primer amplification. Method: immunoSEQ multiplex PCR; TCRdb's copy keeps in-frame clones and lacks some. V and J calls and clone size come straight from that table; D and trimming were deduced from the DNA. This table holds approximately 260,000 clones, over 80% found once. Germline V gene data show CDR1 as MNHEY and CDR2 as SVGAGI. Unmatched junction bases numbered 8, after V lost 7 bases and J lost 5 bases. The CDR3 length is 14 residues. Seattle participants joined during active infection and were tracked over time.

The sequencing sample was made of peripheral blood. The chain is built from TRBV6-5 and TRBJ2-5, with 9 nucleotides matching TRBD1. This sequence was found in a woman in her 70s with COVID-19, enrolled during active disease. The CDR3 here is CASNQAGQGETQYF. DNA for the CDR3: TGTGCCAGCAATCAGGCGGGACAGGGTGAGACCCAGTACTTC.